The rows below give T cell receptor beta chains drawn from one sample of a study of blood T cell repertoires in COVID-19. Only in-frame clones appear in the TCRdb table, and some are missing; sequencing was by immunoSEQ multiplex PCR. This table holds under 200,000 clones, about 90% found once. Sequencing was carried out using peripheral blood. The receptor set was obtained from a woman aged 55-70 years with COVID-19, enrolled during active disease. The CDR3 runs from the conserved cysteine through the conserved F or W. The D gene is left open where the match is weak. Expanded clones are given a class, and other clones once, few, many or no size at all.

d_gene: -; v_gene: TRBV12-3/TRBV12-4; abundance: -; j_gene: TRBJ1-1; CDR3aa: CASTTLQRAFF; CDR3nt: TGTGCCAGCACCACCCTTCAGAGGGCTTTCTTT
d_gene: TRBD1; v_gene: TRBV6-5; abundance: once; j_gene: TRBJ2-3; CDR3aa: CASSYGTGADADTQYF; CDR3nt: TGTGCCAGCAGTTACGGGACAGGAGCCGACGCAGATACGCAGTATTTT
d_gene: TRBD1; v_gene: TRBV4-2; abundance: -; j_gene: TRBJ2-5; CDR3aa: CASSQGGQGGQETQYF; CDR3nt: TGTGCCAGCAGCCAGGGGGGACAGGGCGGTCAAGAGACCCAGTACTTC
d_gene: TRBD1; v_gene: TRBV18; abundance: -; j_gene: TRBJ2-7; CDR3aa: CASSPVGQTYEQYF; CDR3nt: TGTGCCAGCTCACCTGTGGGACAGACCTACGAGCAGTACTTC
d_gene: TRBD1; v_gene: TRBV7-9; abundance: -; j_gene: TRBJ2-7; CDR3aa: CASSLDRGRYEQYF; CDR3nt: TGTGCCAGCAGCTTAGACAGGGGGAGATACGAGCAGTACTTC
d_gene: TRBD2; v_gene: TRBV4-2; abundance: -; j_gene: TRBJ2-3; CDR3aa: CASSQGTSGRQIDTQYF; CDR3nt: TGTGCCAGCAGCCAAGGAACTAGCGGGAGGCAGATAGATACGCAGTATTTT
d_gene: TRBD2; v_gene: TRBV7-2; abundance: few; j_gene: TRBJ2-7; CDR3aa: CASSFKLAGVGEQYF; CDR3nt: TGTGCCAGCAGCTTTAAGCTAGCGGGAGTGGGCGAGCAGTACTTC
d_gene: -; v_gene: TRBV7-2; abundance: -; j_gene: TRBJ1-1; CDR3aa: CASRRGPGQGVGAFF; CDR3nt: TGTGCCAGCAGAAGGGGACCGGGACAAGGAGTCGGGGCTTTCTTT
d_gene: -; v_gene: TRBV5-8; abundance: -; j_gene: TRBJ2-7; CDR3aa: CASSPWSGLYEQYF; CDR3nt: TGTGCCAGCAGCCCCTGGTCGGGTCTATACGAGCAGTACTTC
d_gene: -; v_gene: TRBV30; abundance: -; j_gene: TRBJ1-2; CDR3aa: CAWIPGGYIGGYTF; CDR3nt: TGTGCCTGGATTCCGGGGGGTTACATTGGGGGCTACACCTTC
d_gene: TRBD2; v_gene: TRBV18; abundance: -; j_gene: TRBJ2-7; CDR3aa: CASSPKTSGSYEQYF; CDR3nt: TGTGCCAGCTCACCAAAGACTAGCGGCTCCTACGAGCAGTACTTC
d_gene: -; v_gene: TRBV4-3; abundance: -; j_gene: TRBJ2-1; CDR3aa: CASSQEGAGNSYNEQFF; CDR3nt: TGCGCCAGCAGCCAAGAAGGGGCAGGGAACTCCTACAATGAGCAGTTCTTC
d_gene: TRBD1; v_gene: TRBV24-1; abundance: -; j_gene: TRBJ1-2; CDR3aa: CATSDRQGAGDGYTF; CDR3nt: TGTGCCACCAGTGATCGACAGGGGGCTGGGGATGGCTACACCTTC
d_gene: TRBD1; v_gene: TRBV19; abundance: once; j_gene: TRBJ1-5; CDR3aa: CASRRDRGLVQPQHF; CDR3nt: TGTGCCAGTAGGCGGGACAGGGGGCTAGTTCAGCCCCAGCATTTT
d_gene: -; v_gene: TRBV28; abundance: -; j_gene: TRBJ1-5; CDR3aa: CASSLASPSNQPQHF; CDR3nt: TGTGCCAGCAGTTTAGCAAGCCCTAGCAATCAGCCCCAGCATTTT
d_gene: -; v_gene: TRBV24-1; abundance: -; j_gene: TRBJ1-5; CDR3aa: CATSGRDYQPQHF; CDR3nt: TGTGCCACCAGTGGCCGGGACTACCAGCCCCAGCATTTT